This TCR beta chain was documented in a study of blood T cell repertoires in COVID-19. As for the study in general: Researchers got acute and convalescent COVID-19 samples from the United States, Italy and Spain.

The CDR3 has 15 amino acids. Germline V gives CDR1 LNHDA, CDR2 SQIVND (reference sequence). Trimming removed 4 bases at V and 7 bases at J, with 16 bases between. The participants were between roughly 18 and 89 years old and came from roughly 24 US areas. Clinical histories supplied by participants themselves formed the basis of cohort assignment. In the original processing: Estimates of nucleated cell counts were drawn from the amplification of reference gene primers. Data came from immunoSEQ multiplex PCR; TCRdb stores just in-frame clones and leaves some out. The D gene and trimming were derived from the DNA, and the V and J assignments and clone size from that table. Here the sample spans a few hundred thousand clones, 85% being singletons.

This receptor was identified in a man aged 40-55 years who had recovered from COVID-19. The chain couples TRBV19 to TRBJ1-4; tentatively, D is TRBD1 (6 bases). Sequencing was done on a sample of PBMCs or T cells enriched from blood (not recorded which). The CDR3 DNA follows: TGTGCCAGTAGTACCGCACAGGGACACCGTGAAAAACTGTTTTTT. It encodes CASSTAQGHREKLFF. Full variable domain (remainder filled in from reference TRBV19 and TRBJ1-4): DGGITQSPKYLFRKEGQNVTLSCEQNLNHDAMYWYRQDPGQGLRLIYYSQIVNDFQKGDIAEGYSVSREKKESFPLTVTSAQKNPTAFYLCASSTAQGHREKLFFGSGTQLSVL.